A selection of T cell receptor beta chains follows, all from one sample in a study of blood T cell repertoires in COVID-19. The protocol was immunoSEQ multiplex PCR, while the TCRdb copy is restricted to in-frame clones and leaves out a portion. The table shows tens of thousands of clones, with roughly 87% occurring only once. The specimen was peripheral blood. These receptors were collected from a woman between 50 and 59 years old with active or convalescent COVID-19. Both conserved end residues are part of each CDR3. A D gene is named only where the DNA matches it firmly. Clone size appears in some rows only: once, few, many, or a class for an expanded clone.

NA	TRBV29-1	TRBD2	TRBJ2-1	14	TGCAGCGGCCTCGGACTAGCGGGGATTAATGAGCAGTTCTTC	CSGLGLAGINEQFF
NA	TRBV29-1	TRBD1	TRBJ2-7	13	TGCAGCGTTGTGGACAGGGGGGCCTACGAGCAGTACTTC	CSVVDRGAYEQYF
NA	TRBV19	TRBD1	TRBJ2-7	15	TGTGCCAGTAGTAGAGCGCATGGGACAGGGATTAAGCAGTACTTC	CASSRAHGTGIKQYF
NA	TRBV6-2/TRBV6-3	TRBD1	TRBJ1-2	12	TGTGCCAGCAGTTTCGACAGGGGTCGCTACACCTTC	CASSFDRGRYTF
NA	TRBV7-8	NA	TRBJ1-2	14	TGTGCCAGCAGCTTCAGGGGAAGGGACTATGGCTACACCTTC	CASSFRGRDYGYTF
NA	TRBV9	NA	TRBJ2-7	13	TGTGCCAGCAGCGGATGGGGAGTTAGCGAGCAGTACTTC	CASSGWGVSEQYF
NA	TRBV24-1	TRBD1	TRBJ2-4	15	TGTGCCACCAGTGACCCGGACAGGGGAAAAAACATTCAGTACTTC	CATSDPDRGKNIQYF
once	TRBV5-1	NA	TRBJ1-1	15	TGCGCCAGCAGCTTGCTAGGACACCGGAACACTGAAGCTTTCTTT	CASSLLGHRNTEAFF
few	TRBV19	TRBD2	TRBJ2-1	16	TGTGCCAGTAGTTCCGCGGGGGGGCCAATTTCGAATGAGCAGTTCTTC	CASSSAGGPISNEQFF
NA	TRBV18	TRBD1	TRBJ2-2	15	TGTGCCAGCTCACCGTTCGGACAGGGTACCGGGGAGCTGTTTTTT	CASSPFGQGTGELFF
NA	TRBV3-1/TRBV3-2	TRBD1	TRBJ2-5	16	TGTGCCAGCAGCCAAGGTGGACAGGGGTACCAAGAGACCCAGTACTTC	CASSQGGQGYQETQYF
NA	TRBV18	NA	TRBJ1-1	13	TGTGCCAGCTCACCAGGCCTGAACACTGAAGCTTTCTTT	CASSPGLNTEAFF
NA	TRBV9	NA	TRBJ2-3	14	TGTGCCAGCAGCGTAGGTAGTCGAGGGGATACGCAGTATTTT	CASSVGSRGDTQYF
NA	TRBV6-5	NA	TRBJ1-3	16	TGTGCCAGCAGTTTGTCGCCGCAGGGGCGGGGAAACACCATATATTTT	CASSLSPQGRGNTIYF
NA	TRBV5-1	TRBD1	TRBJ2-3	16	TGCGCCAGCAGCTTGGTTTCGACAGGGGTGACAGATACGCAGTATTTT	CASSLVSTGVTDTQYF
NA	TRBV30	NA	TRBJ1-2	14	TGTGCCTGGAGCCCCGGGCAGGGCGGCTATGGCTACACCTTC	CAWSPGQGGYGYTF
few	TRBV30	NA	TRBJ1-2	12	TGTGCCCGGGACAACCGATACTATGGCTACACCTTC	CARDNRYYGYTF
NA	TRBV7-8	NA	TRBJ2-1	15	TGTGCCAGCAGCGAATCATTATCCGGGACACGCCGAATGTTCTTC	CASSESLSGTRRMFF
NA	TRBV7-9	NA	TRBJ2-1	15	TGTGCCAGCAGCCCAACAGGGATCTCCTACAATGAGCAGTTCTTC	CASSPTGISYNEQFF
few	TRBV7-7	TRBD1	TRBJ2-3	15	TGTGCTAGCAGCAGACAGGGGACGAGCACAGATACGCAGTATTTT	CASSRQGTSTDTQYF
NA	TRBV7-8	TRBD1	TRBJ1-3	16	TGTGCCAGCAGCCCACGACAGGGATCGTATCGGAACACCATATATTTT	CASSPRQGSYRNTIYF
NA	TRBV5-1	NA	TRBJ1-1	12	TGCGCCAGCAGAGGGGCGGACACTGAAGCTTTCTTT	CASRGADTEAFF
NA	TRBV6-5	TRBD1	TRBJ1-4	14	TGTGCCAGCAGACCGGGACAGCTTAATGAAAAACTGTTTTTT	CASRPGQLNEKLFF
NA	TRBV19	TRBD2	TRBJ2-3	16	TGTGCCAGTAGTCTTTCGGGACTAGTCCCGACAGATACGCAGTATTTT	CASSLSGLVPTDTQYF
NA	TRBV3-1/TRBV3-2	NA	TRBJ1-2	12	TGTGCCAGCAGCTCCAGACTGTATGGCTACACCTTC	CASSSRLYGYTF
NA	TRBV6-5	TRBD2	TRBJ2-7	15	TGTGCCAGCAGTTGGCTTCCGCCAGCGGGGGACGAGCAGTACTTC	CASSWLPPAGDEQYF
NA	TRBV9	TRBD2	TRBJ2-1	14	TGTGCCAGCAGCGTAGGGAAGACTAGCGGTGAGCAGTTCTTC	CASSVGKTSGEQFF
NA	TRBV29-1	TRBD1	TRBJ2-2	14	TGCAGCGCCTCGGACAGGGGAATGAGCGGGGAGCTGTTTTTT	CSASDRGMSGELFF
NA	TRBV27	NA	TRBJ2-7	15	TGTGCCAGCAGTTTAGAACAGAGTCTCAACTACGAGCAGTACTTC	CASSLEQSLNYEQYF
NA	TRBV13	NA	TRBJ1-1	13	TGTGCCAGCAGCTTAGGCCCGGACAGCGAAGCTTTCTTT	CASSLGPDSEAFF
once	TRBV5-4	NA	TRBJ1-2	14	TGTGCCAGCAGCTTGACGGGGGGGTCCGGTGGCTACACCTTC	CASSLTGGSGGYTF
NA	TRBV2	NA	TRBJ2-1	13	TGTGCCAGCAGACCTCCAGGGCCGAATGAGCAGTTCTTC	CASRPPGPNEQFF
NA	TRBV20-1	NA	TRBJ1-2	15	TGCAGTGCTAGTTATCAGGGAGGGAGCTTCTATGGCTACACCTTC	CSASYQGGSFYGYTF
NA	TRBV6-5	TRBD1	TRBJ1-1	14	TGTGCCAGCAGTTACTCTCCAGGGGGCACTGAAGCTTTCTTT	CASSYSPGGTEAFF
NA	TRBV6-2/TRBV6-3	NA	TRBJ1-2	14	TGTGCCAGCAGTTACTCAAACAGGGTGCATGGCTACACCTTC	CASSYSNRVHGYTF
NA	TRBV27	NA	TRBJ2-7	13	TGTGCCAGCAGTTACCGGGACACCTACGAGCAGTACTTC	CASSYRDTYEQYF
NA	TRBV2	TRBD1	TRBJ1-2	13	TGTGCCAGCATCTACGGGACAGGGGATGGCTACACCTTC	CASIYGTGDGYTF
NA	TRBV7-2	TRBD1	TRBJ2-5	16	TGTGCCAGCAGCGCAGAGGGACAGGGAGGGGGTGAGACCCAGTACTTC	CASSAEGQGGGETQYF
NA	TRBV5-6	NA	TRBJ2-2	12	TGTGCCAGCAGCTTGGCCATCGGGGAGCTGTTTTTT	CASSLAIGELFF
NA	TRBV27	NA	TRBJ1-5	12	TGTGCCAGCAGGAACAGGAGTCAGCCCCAGCATTTT	CASRNRSQPQHF
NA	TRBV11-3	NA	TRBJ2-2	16	TGTGCCAGCAGCTTAGGAATGGGGCGGAGCACCGGGGAGCTGTTTTTT	CASSLGMGRSTGELFF
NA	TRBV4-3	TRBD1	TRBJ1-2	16	TGCGCCAGCAGCCAGTACACAGACAGGGCTCGTGATGGCTACACCTTC	CASSQYTDRARDGYTF
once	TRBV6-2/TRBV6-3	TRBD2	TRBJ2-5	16	TGTGCCAGCAGTTTTGTTGGTGGCGGGGGCCAAGAGACCCAGTACTTC	CASSFVGGGGQETQYF
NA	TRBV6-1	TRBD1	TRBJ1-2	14	TGTGCCAGCAGTGAGTTGGGACAGGGAGATGGCTACACCTTC	CASSELGQGDGYTF
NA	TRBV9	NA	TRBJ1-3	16	TGTGCCAGCAGCCCGGGACTCCTAGGCTCTGGAAACACCATATATTTT	CASSPGLLGSGNTIYF
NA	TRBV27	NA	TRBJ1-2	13	TGTGCCAGCAGTCCCTCCTATAACTATGGCTACACCTTC	CASSPSYNYGYTF
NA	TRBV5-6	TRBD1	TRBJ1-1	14	TGTGCCAGCAGTCGGGACAGGCGCGGCACTGAAGCTTTCTTT	CASSRDRRGTEAFF
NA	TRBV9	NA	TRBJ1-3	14	TGTGCCAGCAGCGTAGCAGGGGCTGGAAACACCATATATTTT	CASSVAGAGNTIYF
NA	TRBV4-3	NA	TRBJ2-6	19	TGCGCCAGCAGCCATGTAACAGGGAGAACCAGCTCTGGGGCCAACGTCCTGACTTTC	CASSHVTGRTSSGANVLTF
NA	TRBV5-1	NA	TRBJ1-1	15	TGCGCCAGCAGTCGGGTCCGCCTAATGAACACTGAAGCTTTCTTT	CASSRVRLMNTEAFF
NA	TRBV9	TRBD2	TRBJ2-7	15	TGTGCCAGCAGCTCTAGCGGGGCGAGCTCCTACGAGCAGTACTTC	CASSSSGASSYEQYF
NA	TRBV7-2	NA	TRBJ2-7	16	TGTGCCAGCACCCCCGGGGCTTTCGGGAGCTCCTACGAGCAGTACTTC	CASTPGAFGSSYEQYF
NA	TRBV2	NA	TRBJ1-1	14	TGTGCCAGCAGTGAAGAGGGGACAAGGACTGAAGCTTTCTTT	CASSEEGTRTEAFF
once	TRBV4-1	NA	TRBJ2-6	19	TGCGCCAGCAGCCAAGTCCTGGCGGGGGCTAGCTCTGGGGCCAACGTCCTGACTTTC	CASSQVLAGASSGANVLTF
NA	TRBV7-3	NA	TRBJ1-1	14	TGTGCCAGCAGCAAAACAGGCAAGGACACTGAAGCTTTCTTT	CASSKTGKDTEAFF
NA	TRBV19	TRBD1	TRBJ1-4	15	TGTGCCAGTAGTATAGACCAGGGGGCTAATGAAAAACTGTTTTTT	CASSIDQGANEKLFF
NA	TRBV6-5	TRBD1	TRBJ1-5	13	TGTGCCTCCACCCCAGGGGGGAGTCAGCCCCAGCATTTT	CASTPGGSQPQHF
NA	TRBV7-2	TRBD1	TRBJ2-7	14	TGTGCCAGCAGCTTAGAGGGGACAGGCTACGAGCAGTACTTC	CASSLEGTGYEQYF
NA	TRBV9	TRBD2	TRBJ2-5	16	TGTGCCAGCAGCGACGGGGTAGCGGGGGTCCAAGAGACCCAGTACTTC	CASSDGVAGVQETQYF